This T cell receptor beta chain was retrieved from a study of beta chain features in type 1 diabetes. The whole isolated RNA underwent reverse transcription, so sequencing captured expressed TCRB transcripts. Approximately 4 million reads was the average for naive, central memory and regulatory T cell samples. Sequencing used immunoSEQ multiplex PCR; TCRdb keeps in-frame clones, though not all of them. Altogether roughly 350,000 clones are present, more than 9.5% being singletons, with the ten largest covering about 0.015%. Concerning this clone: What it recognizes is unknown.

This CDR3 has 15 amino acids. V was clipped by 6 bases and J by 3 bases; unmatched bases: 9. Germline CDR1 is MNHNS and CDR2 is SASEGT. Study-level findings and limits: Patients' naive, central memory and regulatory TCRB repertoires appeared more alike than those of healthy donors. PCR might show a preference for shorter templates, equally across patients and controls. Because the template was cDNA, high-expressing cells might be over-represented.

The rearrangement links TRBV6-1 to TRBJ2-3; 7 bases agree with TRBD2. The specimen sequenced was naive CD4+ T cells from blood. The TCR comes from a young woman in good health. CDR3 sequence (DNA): TGTGCCAGCAGGGGGGTTGGGGAGGGAACAGATACGCAGTATTTT. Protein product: CASRGVGEGTDTQYF.